This T cell receptor beta chain was sequenced in a study of blood T cell repertoires in COVID-19 (dated by TCRdb to 2020 to 2021). Regarding the complete study: Collaborator samples came from the United States, Italy and Spain and covered acute and convalescent phases of COVID-19. The repertoires were released in a freely available public database meant as a resource for research on the immune response to SARS-CoV-2. The prospective study material was composed of cDNA or gDNA derived from T cells, B-cell-depleted T cells, or PBMCs. Where HLA class I and class II types were available, the types were taken from metadata supplied by the sample provider, not from assay-based typing. Samples came from the ongoing ImmuneRACE study (first 160 participants) plus 1,254 subjects from 6 global collaborators. Sample metadata almost always included a de-identified subject ID, COVID-19 status, age in years and sex. Subjects who had been exposed to COVID-19, were actively infected with it, or had recovered from it provided the deeply sampled blood TCRbeta repertoires that made up the dataset.

Enrolling through a virtual design, the prospective study's participants ranged in age from roughly 18 to 95 years and lived across some 22 United States geographic areas. To assign participants to cohorts, the prospective study relied on clinical history that participants themselves reported in a screening survey and a study questionnaire. Recovered participants in ImmuneRACE Cohort 3 were defined as having two consecutive negative NP/OP PCR tests, clearance from a healthcare professional, or resolution of symptoms. In the prospective study, whole blood, serum and a nasopharyngeal or oropharyngeal swab were collected from each participant by mobile phlebotomists. Over a roughly 2-month period, participants in the prospective study had the option of providing additional blood draws and questionnaires. Before DNA extraction, blood samples from the prospective study were shipped at room temperature or frozen.

TCRbeta CDR3 regions were amplified from genomic DNA using the immunoSEQ Assay, a bias-controlled multiplex PCR. Concerning the study's data processing: The number of nucleated cells in each sample was estimated by amplification of reference gene primers within the assay. To quantify the absolute abundance of each unique TCRbeta CDR3 rearrangement, sequence reads were collapsed and filtered. For each sample, productive Simpson clonality was calculated by taking the square root of Simpson's diversity index across productive rearrangements. Held by TCRdb, this immuneACCESS table contains in-frame sequences only and omits some clones. Under half of the omission traces to an unresolved V gene where checked; the cause of the rest is unknown. That table gives V, J and clone size, and the DNA gave D and trimming. The sample data list a few hundred thousand clones, and approximately 90% of these were observed just once. The top ten clonotypes cover around 5.9% of the sample.

Comments on this clone: Which antigen it targets is not known. No much larger clone exists at a distance of one base, and base qualities are not known.

Study-wide findings and limitations: The quantity of clinical and demographic metadata differed by source and by participant and was supplied without curation.

Including the terminal cysteine and phenylalanine, the CDR3 comprises 15 residues. The entry retains the CDR3 DNA only, 45 bases that are in frame from base 1. CDR1 and CDR2 (ENHRY, SYGVKD) derive from the germline V gene. V ends up 3 bases short and J 6 bases short, with an unmatched junction base count of 5. This TCR was sampled from a woman aged 25-40 years who had recovered from COVID-19. Sequencing used PBMCs or T cells enriched from blood (not recorded which). The chain couples TRBV10-3 to TRBJ1-2, and 12 junctional nucleotides match TRBD1. In nucleotide form, the sequence is TGTGCCATCAGTGATGGGGGACAGGGGGCTGATGGCTACACCTTC. Its coded protein is CAISDGGQGADGYTF.